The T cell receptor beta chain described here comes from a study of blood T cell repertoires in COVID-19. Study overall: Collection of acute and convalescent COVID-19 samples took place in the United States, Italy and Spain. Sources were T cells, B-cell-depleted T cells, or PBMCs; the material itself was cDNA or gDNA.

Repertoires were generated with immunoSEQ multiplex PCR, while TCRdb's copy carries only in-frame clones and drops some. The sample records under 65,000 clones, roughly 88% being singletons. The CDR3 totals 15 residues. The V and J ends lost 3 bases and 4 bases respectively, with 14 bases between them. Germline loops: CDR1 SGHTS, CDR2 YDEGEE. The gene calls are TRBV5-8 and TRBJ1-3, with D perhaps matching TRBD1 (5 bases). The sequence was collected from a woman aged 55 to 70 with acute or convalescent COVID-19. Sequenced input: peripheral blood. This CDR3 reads CASSSYTSGGNTIYF. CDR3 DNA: TGTGCCAGCAGCTCATACACATCAGGGGGAAACACCATATATTTT. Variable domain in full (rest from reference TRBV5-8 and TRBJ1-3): EAGVTQSPTHLIKTRGQQATLRCSPISGHTSVYWYQQALGLGLQFLLWYDEGEERNRGNFPPRFSGRQFPNYSSELNVNALELEDSALYLCASSSYTSGGNTIYFGEGSWLTVV.